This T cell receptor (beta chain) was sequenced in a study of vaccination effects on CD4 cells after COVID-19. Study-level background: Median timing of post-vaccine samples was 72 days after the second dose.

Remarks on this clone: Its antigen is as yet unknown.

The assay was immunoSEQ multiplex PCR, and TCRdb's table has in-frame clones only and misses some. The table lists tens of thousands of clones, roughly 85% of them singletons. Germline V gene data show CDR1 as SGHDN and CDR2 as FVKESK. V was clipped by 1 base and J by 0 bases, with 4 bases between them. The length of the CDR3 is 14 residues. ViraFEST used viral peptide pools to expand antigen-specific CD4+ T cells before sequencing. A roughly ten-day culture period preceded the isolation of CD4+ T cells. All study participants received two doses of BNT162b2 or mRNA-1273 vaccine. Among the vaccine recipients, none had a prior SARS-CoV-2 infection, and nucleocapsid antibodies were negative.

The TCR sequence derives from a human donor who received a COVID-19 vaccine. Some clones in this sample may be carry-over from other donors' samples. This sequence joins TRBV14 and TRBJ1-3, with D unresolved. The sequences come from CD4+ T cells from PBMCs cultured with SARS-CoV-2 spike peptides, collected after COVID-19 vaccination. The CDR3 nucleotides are TGTGCCAGCAGCCAAGGGAACTCTGGAAACACCATATATTTT. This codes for CASSQGNSGNTIYF. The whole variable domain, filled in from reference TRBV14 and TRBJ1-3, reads EAGVTQFPSHSVIEKGQTVTLRCDPISGHDNLYWYRRVMGKEIKFLLHFVKESKQDESGMPNNRFLAERTGGTYSTLKVQPAELEDSGVYFCASSQGNSGNTIYFGEGSWLTVV.